This TCR beta chain was obtained from a study of blood T cell repertoires in COVID-19. Whole-study context: Samples came from the United States, Italy and Spain, spanning acute and convalescent COVID-19. Sources were T cells, B-cell-depleted T cells, or PBMCs; the material itself was cDNA or gDNA.

In the original processing: Estimation of nucleated cell counts relied on the amplification of reference gene primers. The method was immunoSEQ multiplex PCR; TCRdb's version includes in-frame clones alone and lacks a portion of them. The D gene and trimming were derived from the DNA, and the V and J assignments and clone size from that table. The sample holds 310,000 or so clones, around 90% seen once. The V end lost 6 bases, the J end lost 1 base, and 12 bases lay between the germline ends. The CDR3 contains 14 residues. From germline, CDR1 is MDHEN and CDR2 SYDVKM. This sequence originates from a man between 65 and 85 years old with acute or convalescent COVID-19. Sequencing was done on a sample of peripheral blood. This sequence joins TRBV28 and TRBJ1-1; tentative D call: TRBD1 (6 bases). CDR3 protein: CASRFGQPNTEAFF. DNA for the CDR3: TGTGCCAGCAGATTTGGACAGCCGAACACTGAAGCTTTCTTT. The whole variable domain, filled in from reference TRBV28 and TRBJ1-1, reads DVKVTQSSRYLVKRTGEKVFLECVQDMDHENMFWYRQDPGLGLRLIYFSYDVKMKEKGDIPEGYSVSREKKERFSLILESASTNQTSMYLCASRFGQPNTEAFFGQGTRLTVV.